Shown below are 14 T cell receptor beta chains from a single sample sequenced in a study of blood T cells in healthy people across ages. The use of a sample-barcoded 5' primer and a J-beta primer mix characterized a second PCR of 7 to 11 cycles. TCRdb fed the 5' RACE reads into MiXCR, producing one record per CDR3 protein. The table lists 1.8 million or so distinct CDR3 sequences, about two fifths of them singletons. The source material was blood. The origin of the receptors is a human donor in good health.

This chain uses TRBV6-2 or TRBV6-3 with TRBJ2-1; D is unresolved. This CDR3 has 17 residues. Per the germline V gene, CDR1 is MNHEY and CDR2 is SVGEGT. Trimming shortened V by 8 bases and J by 0 bases, and 20 bases separated the two germline ends. In DNA form, the CDR3 reads TGTGCCAGCTCCCGCTCCTTGATGGCCAGCTCCTACAATGAGCAGTTCTTC. This translates into CASSRSLMASSYNEQFF.

The chain carries TRBV10-3 and TRBJ1-2, with D perhaps matching TRBD1 (5 bases). There are 17 residues in the CDR3. Per the germline V gene, CDR1 is ENHRY and CDR2 is SYGVKD. V was pared by 6 bases and J by 4 bases, with 24 bases between. The CDR3 here is CAISLSFGRGTGYGYTF. DNA of the CDR3: TGTGCCATCAGCCTGAGCTTTGGGAGGGGAACTGGCTATGGCTACACCTTC.

The genes are TRBV9 and TRBJ1-6; 7 bases are shared with TRBD1. From germline, CDR1 is SGDLS and CDR2 YYNGEE. The length of the CDR3 is 16 residues. V shed 4 bases, J shed 10 bases, and the junction held 14 bases outside the gene matches. CDR3 protein: CASSPSTGQRISPLHF. The CDR3 DNA reads TGTGCCAGCAGCCCATCGACAGGGCAGAGAATCTCACCCCTCCACTTT.

The J gene is TRBJ2-3, the V gene TRBV10-3, with a tentative D call TRBD2 (6 bases). Germline V gene sequence: CDR1 ENHRY, CDR2 SYGVKD. V lost 6 bases and J lost 3, with 10 bases in between. The CDR3 consists of 13 residues. The chain's CDR3 is CAIRPTSTDTQYF. The CDR3 nucleotides read TGTGCCATCAGGCCGACTAGTACAGATACGCAGTATTTT.

For this clonotype: The junction departs from germline at one end; a sequencing error may be responsible. CDR3 protein: CVTSDYYESSGTTDTQYF. CDR3 nucleotides: TGTGTCACCAGTGACTACTATGAGAGTAGCGGGACCACAGATACGCAGTATTTT. The chain recombines TRBV24-1 with TRBJ2-3; 8 nucleotides align to TRBD2. The germline V gene encodes CDR1 KGHDR and CDR2 SFDVKD. The CDR3 length is 18 residues.

The gene calls are TRBV7-9 and TRBJ2-5; 7 bases align to TRBD2. Judging by the DNA end, TRBJ2-7 fits better; the J call may be wrong. The CDR3 has 17 amino acids. From germline, CDR1 is SEHNR and CDR2 FQNEAQ (reference sequence). CDR3 protein: CASSLDPGVGGNYEQYF. CDR3 in DNA: TGTGCCAGCAGCTTAGATCCGGGGGTCGGGGGGAACTACGAGCAGTACTTC.

The table lists this clonotype with a few counts. V usage is TRBV20-1 and J usage is TRBJ2-7; D is possibly TRBD1 (5 bases). The CDR3 is made up of 15 amino acids. The V gene lost 7 bases and the J gene lost 3 bases, with 22 bases spanning the gap. The V gene's germline CDR1 is DFQATT and CDR2 SNEGSKA (reference sequence). The CDR3 reads CSVPTLDRENYEQYF. The CDR3 DNA reads TGCAGTGTTCCCACCCTTGACAGAGAGAACTACGAGCAGTACTTC.

V usage is TRBV7-2 and J usage is TRBJ2-5; D is perhaps TRBD1 (6 bases). Germline values: CDR1 SGHTA, CDR2 FQGNSA. There are 14 residues in the CDR3. Between the trimmed V and J ends, which lost 3 bases and 4 bases, there was a span of 12 bases. The CDR3, as DNA: TGTGCCAGCAGCTTGCAGACAGGTTCAGAGACCCAGTACTTC. This gives the protein CASSLQTGSETQYF.

Concerning this clonotype itself: Sequence at one end of the junction differs from germline and may be a read error. The chain employs TRBV9 and TRBJ1-1; D not resolved. Germline-derived CDR1 and CDR2 are SGDLS and YYNGEE. The CDR3 is made up of 12 amino acids. CDR3 in amino acids: CVSSVEGGEAFF. The CDR3 nucleotides are TGTGTCAGCAGCGTAGAGGGCGGTGAAGCTTTCTTT.

The V call is TRBV7-2, the J call TRBJ2-1; 10 bases are a match to TRBD2. The germline gives CDR1 SGHTA, CDR2 FQGNSA. Trimming removed 1 base from V and 5 bases from J; junction bases left unmatched: 11. The CDR3 is made up of 18 amino acids. The CDR3 DNA reads TGTGCCAGCAGCTTAGGTATGAGCAGCGGGGGGGCCAACAATGAGCAGTTCTTC. Translation gives CASSLGMSSGGANNEQFF.

The chain employs TRBV9 and TRBJ1-4, with D possibly being TRBD1 (5 bases). Germline CDR1 SGDLS, CDR2 YYNGEE. There are 14 residues in the CDR3. Between the trimmed V and J ends, which lost 0 bases and 8 bases, there was a span of 11 bases. The DNA for the CDR3 is TGTGCCAGCAGCGTAGTTCAGGGTGGGGAAAAACTGTTTTTT. It yields the protein CASSVVQGGEKLFF.

The chain combines TRBV29-1 with TRBJ1-1; tentative D call: TRBD1 (6 bases). The V end was cut by 5 bases, the J end by 7 bases, with 20 bases between. Germline V CDR1 and CDR2: SQVTM, ANQGSEA. CDR3 length: 14 residues. The CDR3 region is CSVFDQGFPYEAFF. The CDR3 region has the DNA TGCAGCGTTTTTGACCAGGGGTTCCCTTATGAAGCTTTCTTT.

This clonotype was seen a handful of times. The J gene is TRBJ1-1, the V gene TRBV6-2 or TRBV6-3, with no clear D. The CDR3 has 11 amino acids. The V end was cut by 8 bases, the J end by 4 bases, with 8 bases between. CDR1 is MNHEY, CDR2 SVGEGT, per germline. The CDR3 loop is CASGEATEAFF. CDR3 bases: TGTGCCAGCGGGGAGGCCACTGAAGCTTTCTTT.

This clonotype was detected a few times. The CDR3 region is CASSYKRYLYNEQFF. As DNA, the CDR3 is TGTGCCAGCAGTTATAAACGGTACCTTTACAATGAGCAGTTCTTC. The rearrangement links TRBV6-5 to TRBJ2-1, with D unresolved. The V gene's germline CDR1 is MNHEY and CDR2 SVGAGI. V was trimmed by 3 bases and J by 4 bases, leaving 13 bases between them. The CDR3 contains 15 residues.